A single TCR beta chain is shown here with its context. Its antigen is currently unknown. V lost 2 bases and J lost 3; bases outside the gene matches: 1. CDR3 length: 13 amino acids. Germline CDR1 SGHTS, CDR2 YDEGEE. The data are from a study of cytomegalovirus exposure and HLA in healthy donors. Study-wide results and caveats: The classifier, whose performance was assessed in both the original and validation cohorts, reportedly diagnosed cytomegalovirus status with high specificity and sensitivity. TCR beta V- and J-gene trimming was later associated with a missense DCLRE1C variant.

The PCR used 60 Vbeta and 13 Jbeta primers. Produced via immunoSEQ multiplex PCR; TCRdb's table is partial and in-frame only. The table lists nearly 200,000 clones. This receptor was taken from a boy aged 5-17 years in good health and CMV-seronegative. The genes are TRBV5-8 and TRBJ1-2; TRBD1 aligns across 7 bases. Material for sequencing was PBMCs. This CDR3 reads CASSFQGDYGYTF. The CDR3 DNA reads TGTGCCAGCAGCTTCCAGGGGGACTATGGCTACACCTTC.